This T cell receptor beta chain was captured by sequencing in a study of T-cell memory formation after mild COVID-19. TCRdb fed the 5' RACE reads into MiXCR, producing one record per CDR3 protein. The table records 200,000 to 250,000 distinct CDR3 sequences, about 16% of them present only once. Germline loops: CDR1 SGHTA, CDR2 FQGNSA. V lost 4 bases to trimming and J lost 7 bases; unmatched junction nucleotides: 10. The CDR3 is made up of 15 amino acids. Specimen: PBMCs or a T cell subset sorted from them (not recorded which). V and J are TRBV7-2 and TRBJ2-7; TRBD2 aligns across 10 bases. The sequence derives from an adult woman who had mild COVID-19 (a few samples of this study predate the infection). Cell type and time point are not known. The CDR3 bases are TGTGCCAGCAGCTCCATACTTCTAGCGGGAGTTGAGCAGTACTTC. Residues: CASSSILLAGVEQYF.